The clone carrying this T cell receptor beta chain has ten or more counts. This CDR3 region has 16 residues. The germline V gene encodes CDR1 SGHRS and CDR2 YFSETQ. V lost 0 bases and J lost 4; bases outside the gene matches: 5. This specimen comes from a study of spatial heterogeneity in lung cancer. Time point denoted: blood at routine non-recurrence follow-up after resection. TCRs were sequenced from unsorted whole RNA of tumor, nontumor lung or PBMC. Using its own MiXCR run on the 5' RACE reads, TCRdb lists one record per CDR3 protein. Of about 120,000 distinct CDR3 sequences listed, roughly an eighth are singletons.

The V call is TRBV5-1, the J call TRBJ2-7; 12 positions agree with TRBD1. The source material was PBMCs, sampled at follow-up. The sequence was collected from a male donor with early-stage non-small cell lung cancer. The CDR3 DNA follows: TGCGCCAGCAGCTTGGCTTGGGACAGGGGGCGATACGAGCAGTACTTC. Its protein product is CASSLAWDRGRYEQYF.